Listed below are T cell receptor beta chains from one sample, sequenced in a study of human T cells and chemical hapten exposure. TCRdb reprocessed the RACE reads via MiXCR and lists one record per CDR3 protein. The repertoire holds tens of thousands of distinct CDR3 sequences, with 9.6% as singletons. The source material was whole blood, sampled in connection with sensitization to the hapten diphenylcyclopropenone (DPC). The receptors come from a woman in her thirties or forties with alopecia areata. Some clones in this sample may be carry-over from other donors' samples. The CDR3 runs from the conserved cysteine through the conserved F or W. A D gene is named only where the DNA matches it firmly. The size field is filled for only some rows; it gives once, few, many or a size class.

v_call: TRBV7-9; d_call: TRBD2; j_call: TRBJ2-7; clone_size: few; cdr3_nt: TGTGCCAGCAGCCCTCAAGCGGGGGAGCAGTACTTC; cdr3_aa: CASSPQAGEQYF
v_call: TRBV11-3; d_call: NA; j_call: TRBJ2-3; clone_size: NA; cdr3_nt: TGTGCCAGCAGCTGGGTTGGGGCAGATACGCAGTATTTT; cdr3_aa: CASSWVGADTQYF
v_call: TRBV12-3/TRBV12-4; d_call: NA; j_call: TRBJ1-1; clone_size: NA; cdr3_nt: TGTGCCAGCACCGCAGGGTGGAGGAACACTGAAGCTTTCTTT; cdr3_aa: CASTAGWRNTEAFF
v_call: TRBV6-2/TRBV6-3; d_call: NA; j_call: TRBJ1-1; clone_size: many; cdr3_nt: TGTGCCATCCTCAACCGCTTAGGAGAAGCTTTCTTT; cdr3_aa: CAILNRLGEAFF
v_call: TRBV20-1; d_call: NA; j_call: TRBJ2-5; clone_size: few; cdr3_nt: TGCAGTGCTAGACCCCGCGGACGCAGCTGGGAGACCCAGTACTTC; cdr3_aa: CSARPRGRSWETQYF
v_call: TRBV7-8; d_call: TRBD2; j_call: TRBJ2-2; clone_size: many; cdr3_nt: TGTGCCAGCAGCCGAGGACTAGCCCCCGCCGGGGAGCTGTTTTTT; cdr3_aa: CASSRGLAPAGELFF
v_call: TRBV2; d_call: TRBD2; j_call: TRBJ2-5; clone_size: NA; cdr3_nt: TGTGCCAGCAGTGAAGAACTAGCGGGGGCCATCGCTGAGACCCAGTACTTC; cdr3_aa: CASSEELAGAIAETQYF
v_call: TRBV10-2; d_call: TRBD1; j_call: TRBJ1-1; clone_size: NA; cdr3_nt: TGCGCCAGCAACCCTACGGTCTGGACAGGGCAAGCTTTCTTT; cdr3_aa: CASNPTVWTGQAFF
v_call: TRBV20-1; d_call: NA; j_call: TRBJ2-1; clone_size: many; cdr3_nt: TGCAGTGCTGCTCAAGGCAATGAGCAGTTCTTC; cdr3_aa: CSAAQGNEQFF
v_call: TRBV21-1; d_call: NA; j_call: TRBJ1-2; clone_size: few; cdr3_nt: TGTGCCAGCAGTGGGGTTTGCTATGGCTACACCTTC; cdr3_aa: CASSGVCYGYTF
v_call: TRBV21-1; d_call: NA; j_call: TRBJ2-1; clone_size: NA; cdr3_nt: TGTGCCAGCAGCAGCACGGGGGGATCCTACAATGAGCAGTTCTTC; cdr3_aa: CASSSTGGSYNEQFF
v_call: TRBV12-3/TRBV12-4; d_call: NA; j_call: TRBJ2-6; clone_size: many; cdr3_nt: TGTGCCAGCAGTTTAGGCCAGCTCAACGTCCTGACTTTC; cdr3_aa: CASSLGQLNVLTF
v_call: TRBV6-5; d_call: TRBD2; j_call: TRBJ2-3; clone_size: many; cdr3_nt: TGTGCCAGCAGCCCCCCAGGACTAGCGGGGGGTGATACGCAGTATTTT; cdr3_aa: CASSPPGLAGGDTQYF
v_call: TRBV12-3/TRBV12-4; d_call: NA; j_call: TRBJ2-1; clone_size: NA; cdr3_nt: TGTGCCAGCAGTCTTGTCTACGGACAGACCCCCTACAATGAGCAGTTCTTC; cdr3_aa: CASSLVYGQTPYNEQFF
v_call: TRBV12-3/TRBV12-4; d_call: NA; j_call: TRBJ1-1; clone_size: NA; cdr3_nt: TGTGCCAGCACCCGACTCGGGGGGAAAGCTTTCTTT; cdr3_aa: CASTRLGGKAFF
v_call: TRBV20-1; d_call: TRBD1; j_call: TRBJ1-5; clone_size: few; cdr3_nt: TGCAGTGCTAGAGATCAGACAGGGGGATTTGGCAATCAGCCCCAGCATTTT; cdr3_aa: CSARDQTGGFGNQPQHF